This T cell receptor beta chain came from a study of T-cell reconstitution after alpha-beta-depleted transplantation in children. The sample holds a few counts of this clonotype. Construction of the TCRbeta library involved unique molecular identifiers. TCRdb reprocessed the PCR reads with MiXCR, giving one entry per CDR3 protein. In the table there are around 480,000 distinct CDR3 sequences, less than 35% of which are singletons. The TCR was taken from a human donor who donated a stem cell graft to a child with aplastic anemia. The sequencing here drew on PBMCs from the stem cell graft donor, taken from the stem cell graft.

The DNA for the CDR3 is TGTGCCAGCTCACCCCCTCCCGGGACAGGTCTCTACGAGCAGTACTTC. Its translation is CASSPPPGTGLYEQYF. The V and J genes are TRBV18 and TRBJ2-7, with 8 positions matching TRBD1. The V gene end was trimmed by 3 bases and the J gene end by 3 bases; junction bases not matched to a gene: 10. Per the germline V gene, CDR1 is KGHSH and CDR2 is LQKENI. The CDR3 runs 16 residues.